What follows are 18 T cell receptor beta chains derived from one specimen sequenced in a study of cytomegalovirus exposure and HLA in healthy donors. Profiling relied on immunoSEQ multiplex PCR, and the TCRdb table lists in-frame clones only, not all of them. Of under 250,000 clones in the sample, about 90% were seen once. Source material: PBMCs. The receptors were sampled from a man younger than 35 in good health and CMV-seropositive.

The rearrangement joins TRBV11-2 to TRBJ2-2, with D possibly matching TRBD1 (5 bases). The V gene's germline CDR1 is SGHAT and CDR2 FQNNGV. With 5 bases removed from V and 7 bases from J, the gap between germline ends came to 20 bases. This CDR3 comprises 16 residues. The CDR3 coding sequence is TGTGCCAGCAGCCCCCTTCACGGACAAATGGACGGGGAGCTGTTTTTT. Protein: CASSPLHGQMDGELFF.

The genes are TRBV2 and TRBJ2-1; D is unresolved. This CDR3 region has 12 residues. V dropped 1 base and J dropped 5 bases, with 3 bases sitting between them. Per germline, CDR1 SNHLY and CDR2 FYNNEI. CDR3 nucleotides: TGTGCCAGCAGTGAAGACCACAATGAGCAGTTCTTC. This gives the protein CASSEDHNEQFF.

The chain joins TRBV6-5 to TRBJ1-5; the D gene is possibly TRBD1 (6 bases). Germline loops: CDR1 MNHEY, CDR2 SVGAGI. The CDR3 is 14 residues long. Trimming took off 5 bases at V and 3 bases at J, with 11 bases between the two ends. Here the CDR3 reads CASSNRGANQPQHF. The CDR3 DNA reads as TGTGCCAGCAGTAACCGGGGGGCCAATCAGCCCCAGCATTTT.

This clone appeared a single time. The chain recombines TRBV18 with TRBJ2-7; a possible D gene is TRBD1 (7 bases). V dropped 5 bases and J dropped 7 bases, with 15 bases sitting between them. The CDR3 spans 13 residues. CDR1 and CDR2 from the germline V gene are KGHSH and LQKENI. The CDR3 reads CASSDTGAGEQYF. CDR3 sequence (DNA): TGTGCCAGCTCAGATACAGGGGCGGGGGAGCAGTACTTC. Filled out from reference TRBV18 and TRBJ2-7, the complete variable domain reads NAGVMQNPRHLVRRRGQEARLRCSPMKGHSHVYWYRQLPEEGLKFMVYLQKENIIDESGMPKERFSAEFPKEGPSILRIQQVVRGDSAAYFCASSDTGAGEQYFGPGTRLTVT.

This clone was counted a single time. The gene calls are TRBV27 and TRBJ1-5; D is possibly TRBD1 (6 bases). CDR3 length: 19 amino acids. Germline values: CDR1 MNHEY, CDR2 SMNVEV (reference sequence). Trimming took 5 bases from V and 6 from J, leaving 29 bases between them. The DNA of the CDR3 is TGTGCCAGCAGTAAGCTTGGAACTATCGACAGGCAAGAAACTCAGCCCCAGCATTTT. It codes for CASSKLGTIDRQETQPQHF.

This chain connects TRBV18 to TRBJ2-7; 12 bases are a match to TRBD1. V lost 8 bases to trimming and J lost 0 bases; unmatched junction nucleotides: 2. The CDR3 covers 14 residues. Germline-derived CDR1 and CDR2 are KGHSH and LQKENI. CDR3 sequence: CASTGQGASYEQYF. Written as DNA, the CDR3 is TGTGCCAGCACGGGACAGGGGGCCTCCTACGAGCAGTACTTC.

The rearrangement joins TRBV4-3 to TRBJ2-2; D unresolved. Looked up from germline, CDR1 is LGHNA and CDR2 is YSLEER. V was cut by 4 bases and J by 6 bases, with 6 bases left in between. This CDR3 has 12 residues. CDR3 protein: CASSRGAGELFF. The CDR3 DNA sequence: TGCGCCAGCAGCCGTGGGGCCGGGGAGCTGTTTTTT.

The chain recombines TRBV7-6 with TRBJ2-1; 7 nucleotides line up with TRBD1. The CDR3 covers 13 residues. From germline, CDR1 is SGHVS and CDR2 FNYEAQ. V lost 1 base to trimming and J lost 12 bases; unmatched junction nucleotides: 6. The chain's CDR3 is CASSLETGLGQFF. CDR3 nucleotides: TGTGCCAGCAGCTTAGAGACAGGGTTGGGGCAGTTCTTC.

This rearrangement joins TRBV28 to TRBJ1-2, with a weak D call TRBD1 (5 bases). The length of the CDR3 is 13 residues. From germline, CDR1 is MDHEN and CDR2 SYDVKM. The V end lost 5 bases, the J end lost 4 bases, and 11 bases lay between the germline ends. The CDR3 DNA reads as TGTGCCAGCAGTATCCGACAGAGCTATGGCTACACCTTC. Its translation: CASSIRQSYGYTF.

The V gene is TRBV6-5, the J gene TRBJ2-7; D tentatively reads TRBD1 or TRBD2 (6 bases each). CDR1 and CDR2 (germline): MNHEY, SVGAGI. The CDR3 length is 15 residues. Trimming pared 0 bases from V and 6 bases from J, leaving 15 bases between. CDR3 in DNA: TGTGCCAGCAGTTACTCGGGGGGCGTTTATGCCGAGCAGTACTTC. It yields the protein CASSYSGGVYAEQYF.

As regards this clone: A junction end diverges from the germline sequence, so it may reflect a read error. The chain carries TRBV5-1 and TRBJ1-2, with D unclear. There are 12 residues in the CDR3. Germline CDR1 SGHRS, CDR2 YFSETQ. CDR3 sequence: CASSLDLGRAFF. The DNA of the CDR3 is TGCGCCAGCAGCTTGGACCTCGGAAGGGCCTTCTTC. Variable domain in full (rest from reference TRBV5-1 and TRBJ1-2): KAGVTQTPRYLIKTRGQQVTLSCSPISGHRSVSWYQQTPGQGLQFLFEYFSETQRNKGNFPGRFSGRQFSNSRSEMNVSTLELGDSALYLCASSLDLGRAFFGSGTRLTVV.

The chain couples TRBV10-1 to TRBJ2-2; 11 bases fit TRBD1. Germline V gene data show CDR1 as WNHNN and CDR2 as SYGVQD (reference sequence). This CDR3 is 18 amino acids long. V was clipped by 1 base and J by 1 base; unmatched bases: 5. CDR3 residues: CASSELGQGARNTGELFF. The CDR3, as DNA: TGCGCCAGCAGTGAGTTAGGACAGGGGGCGCGGAACACCGGGGAGCTGTTTTTT.

CDR3 residues: CATSTGSLNTGELFF. For the CDR3, the DNA is TGTGCCACCAGCACAGGCAGCCTTAACACCGGGGAGCTGTTTTTT. The chain links TRBV15 to TRBJ2-2; D is uncertain. V was clipped by 4 bases and J by 2 bases, with 11 bases between them. Germline CDR1 is LNHNV and CDR2 is YYDKDF (reference sequence). The CDR3 is 15 amino acids.

The gene calls are TRBV4-3 and TRBJ2-7; no definite D call. Trimming removed 1 base at V and 2 bases at J, with 9 bases between. CDR1 LGHNA and CDR2 YSLEER come from the germline V gene. The CDR3 totals 14 residues. This CDR3 reads CASSQGAVPYEQYF. The CDR3, as DNA: TGCGCCAGCAGCCAAGGCGCGGTTCCCTACGAGCAGTACTTC.

The rearrangement links TRBV15 to TRBJ2-7; the D gene could be TRBD1 or TRBD2 (5 bases each). V lost 0 bases and J 5 bases, leaving 11 bases between the germline ends. CDR1 and CDR2 from the germline V gene are LNHNV and YYDKDF (reference sequence). This CDR3 is built from 14 residues. CDR3 residues: CATSRERGPHEQYF. CDR3 nucleotide sequence: TGTGCCACCAGCAGAGAAAGGGGACCCCACGAGCAGTACTTC.

This clone was detected once. This rearrangement joins TRBV4-1 to TRBJ2-7, with TRBD2 matching 11 bases. V trimming: 4 bases; J trimming: 2 bases; junction bases outside the gene matches: 13. The CDR3 consists of 18 residues. The germline V gene encodes CDR1 MGHRA and CDR2 YSYEKL. The CDR3 coding sequence is TGCGCCAGCAGCCCCGGGCCTTTAGCGGGAGGGAGGGCCTACGAGCAGTACTTC. Its protein is CASSPGPLAGGRAYEQYF.

The chain carries TRBV18 and TRBJ2-7, with 7 bases aligning to TRBD2. J was trimmed by 2 bases and V by 0 bases; bases with no gene match: 1. Per germline, CDR1 KGHSH and CDR2 LQKENI. This CDR3 contains 14 residues. The CDR3 DNA follows: TGTGCCAGCTCACCACCGGGGAGGGCCTACGAGCAGTACTTC. It yields the protein CASSPPGRAYEQYF.

The DNA for the CDR3 is TGCAGCGTTGGGACGGATAACTATGGCTACACCTTC. Translating gives CSVGTDNYGYTF. This chain uses TRBV29-1 with TRBJ1-2, with no clear D. Between the trimmed V and J ends, which lost 4 bases and 1 base, there was a span of 7 bases. Germline CDR1 and CDR2: SQVTM and ANQGSEA. The CDR3 runs to 12 residues.